These 14 T cell receptor beta chains share one sample of origin, sequenced in a study of blood T cell repertoires in COVID-19. TCRdb's copy holds only in-frame clones and misses some; the assay was immunoSEQ multiplex PCR. The sample consists of 50,000 to 75,000 clones, approximately 80% of them appearing once. The material sequenced was peripheral blood. These receptors were collected from a woman older than 75 with active or convalescent COVID-19.

This clone appeared once. The chain has TRBV5-1 and TRBJ2-2, with 9 positions matching TRBD1. With 5 bases clipped from V and 6 bases from J, the junction kept 8 bases outside the gene matches. In germline, CDR1 is SGHRS, CDR2 YFSETQ. This CDR3 is 15 amino acids long. For the CDR3, the DNA is TGCGCCAGCAGTCAGGGGGACAGGGACGCCGGGGAGCTGTTTTTT. Protein sequence: CASSQGDRDAGELFF.

The count of this clone is one. The chain is built from TRBV6-1 and TRBJ1-5; 8 positions agree with TRBD1. The V gene's germline CDR1 is MNHNS and CDR2 SASEGT. The CDR3 consists of 17 residues. V was clipped by 2 bases and J by 6 bases; unmatched bases: 12. This CDR3 reads CASSELETGEVGQPQHF. CDR3 bases: TGTGCCAGCAGTGAACTAGAGACAGGGGAGGTAGGTCAGCCCCAGCATTTT.

This clone was detected only once. This rearrangement joins TRBV4-1 to TRBJ1-5, with 8 bases fitting TRBD1. Germline V lookup: CDR1 MGHRA, CDR2 YSYEKL. This CDR3 comprises 15 residues. The junction had 4 bases not matched to a gene; V was cut back by 0 bases and J by 6 bases. The CDR3 region has the DNA TGCGCCAGCAGCCAAGATCAAACAGGGGGTCAGCCCCAGCATTTT. This codes for CASSQDQTGGQPQHF.

In the case of this clone: The missing conserved phenylalanine or tryptophan at the end of this CDR3 makes a read error likely. The rearrangement uses TRBV6-5 and TRBJ1-1; TRBD1 matches at 8 bases. The V segment lost 4 bases and the J segment 5 bases; nucleotides outside the gene matches: 3. The CDR3 totals 13 residues. The germline gives CDR1 MNHEY, CDR2 SVGAGI. The CDR3 is CASSSQGGTEAFL. CDR3 sequence (DNA): TGTGCCAGCAGTTCACAGGGGGGGACTGAAGCTTTCCTT.

This rearrangement joins TRBV10-3 to TRBJ1-6; 8 nucleotides align to TRBD1. V lost 9 bases, J lost 0 bases, and 13 bases stayed unmatched. There are 18 residues in the CDR3. CDR1 ENHRY and CDR2 SYGVKD come from the germline V gene. The CDR3 bases are TGTGCCATTCCCGGGACAGGAAACTTAAGCTCCTATAATTCACCCCTCCACTTT. Its protein is CAIPGTGNLSSYNSPLHF.

The rearrangement links TRBV4-1 to TRBJ1-4; D is ambiguous. Germline loops: CDR1 MGHRA, CDR2 YSYEKL. This CDR3 spans 15 amino acids. V was cut by 2 bases and J by 2 bases, with 9 bases left in between. CDR3 bases: TGCGCCAGCAGCCAACTTCCGCGGACTAATGAAAAACTGTTTTTT. Translated: CASSQLPRTNEKLFF.

V is TRBV25-1 and J is TRBJ1-2; 12 bases map to TRBD1. The CDR3 contains 17 residues. V shed 2 bases, J shed 7 bases, and the junction held 11 bases outside the gene matches. CDR1 and CDR2 from the germline V gene are MGHDK and SYGVNS. The CDR3 DNA reads TGTGCCAGCAGTGAACGAGGGACAGGGGGCCGGGGTAGTGGCTACACCTTC. It is translated as CASSERGTGGRGSGYTF.

The V call is TRBV9, the J call TRBJ1-1, with D maybe TRBD1 (6 bases). There are 15 residues in the CDR3. The V and J ends lost 4 bases and 5 bases respectively, with 18 bases between them. Germline lookup yields CDR1 SGDLS and CDR2 YYNGEE. CDR3 coding DNA: TGTGCCAGCAGCCCTCGGGCGGGGGCGTATACTGAAGCTTTCTTT. Protein sequence: CASSPRAGAYTEAFF.

The chain recombines TRBV6-5 with TRBJ1-3; TRBD1 might be the D (5 bases). Germline CDR1 reads MNHEY; CDR2 reads SVGAGI. This CDR3 comprises 14 residues. Trimming shortened V by 7 bases and J by 4 bases, and 14 bases separated the two germline ends. DNA for the CDR3: TGTGCCAGCATCTCCAGGGAAGGAGGAAACACCATATATTTT. Its translation is CASISREGGNTIYF.

The chain carries TRBV6-6 and TRBJ1-6; 7 bases align to TRBD1. V shed 6 bases, J shed 9 bases, and the junction held 11 bases outside the gene matches. The CDR3 has 15 amino acids. Germline loops: CDR1 MNHNY, CDR2 SVGAGI (reference sequence). DNA for the CDR3: TGTGCCAGCAGCTTAGGACAGGTTAGAACTTCACCCCTCCACTTT. Translated: CASSLGQVRTSPLHF.

This rearrangement joins TRBV5-6 to TRBJ1-4; D may be TRBD1 (5 bases). This CDR3 is built from 12 residues. Germline V gene sequence: CDR1 SGHDT, CDR2 YYEEEE. Between the trimmed V and J ends, which lost 5 bases and 7 bases, there was a span of 9 bases. The CDR3 loop is CASSRGLEKLFF. CDR3 in DNA: TGTGCCAGCAGTAGGGGTCTTGAAAAACTGTTTTTT.

The chain has TRBV19 and TRBJ1-5; 8 nucleotides agree with TRBD1. Germline V gives CDR1 LNHDA, CDR2 SQIVND (reference sequence). With V trimmed by 3 bases and J by 6 bases, 7 bases remained unmatched. The CDR3 extends over 15 amino acids. The CDR3 here is CASSIQGASGQPQHF. CDR3 DNA: TGTGCCAGTAGTATCCAGGGGGCAAGTGGTCAGCCCCAGCATTTT.

This clone occurred once. The chain couples TRBV11-3 to TRBJ2-4, with 9 bases matching TRBD2. This CDR3 is 16 amino acids long. The germline V gene has CDR1 SGHNT and CDR2 YENEEA. Losses at the gene ends were 1 base for V and 6 bases for J; bases not matched to a gene: 7. CDR3 nucleotide sequence: TGTGCCAGCAGCTTAGCAGGTAGCGGGGGCATAAACATTCAGTACTTC. Translation gives CASSLAGSGGINIQYF.

The V call is TRBV2, the J call TRBJ2-1, with 11 bases lining up with TRBD2. Germline loops: CDR1 SNHLY, CDR2 FYNNEI. V lost 5 bases and J lost 7; bases outside the gene matches: 4. This CDR3 region has 14 residues. CDR3 in DNA: TGTGCCAGCAGTACTAGCGGGGGAAGGAATGAGCAGTTCTTC. Translation gives CASSTSGGRNEQFF.